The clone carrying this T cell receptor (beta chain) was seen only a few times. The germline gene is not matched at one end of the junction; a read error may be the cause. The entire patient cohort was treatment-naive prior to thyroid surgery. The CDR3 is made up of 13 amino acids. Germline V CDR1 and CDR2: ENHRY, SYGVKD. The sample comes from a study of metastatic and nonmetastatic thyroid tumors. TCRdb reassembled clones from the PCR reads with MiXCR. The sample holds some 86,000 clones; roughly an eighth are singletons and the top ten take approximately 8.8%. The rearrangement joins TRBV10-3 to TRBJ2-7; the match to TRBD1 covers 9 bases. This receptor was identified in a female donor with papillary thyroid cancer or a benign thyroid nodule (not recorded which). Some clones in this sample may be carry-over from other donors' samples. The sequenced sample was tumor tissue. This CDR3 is CAIGDGQGLEQYF. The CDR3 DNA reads TGTGCCATCGGTGATGGACAGGGGCTCGAGCAGTACTTC.